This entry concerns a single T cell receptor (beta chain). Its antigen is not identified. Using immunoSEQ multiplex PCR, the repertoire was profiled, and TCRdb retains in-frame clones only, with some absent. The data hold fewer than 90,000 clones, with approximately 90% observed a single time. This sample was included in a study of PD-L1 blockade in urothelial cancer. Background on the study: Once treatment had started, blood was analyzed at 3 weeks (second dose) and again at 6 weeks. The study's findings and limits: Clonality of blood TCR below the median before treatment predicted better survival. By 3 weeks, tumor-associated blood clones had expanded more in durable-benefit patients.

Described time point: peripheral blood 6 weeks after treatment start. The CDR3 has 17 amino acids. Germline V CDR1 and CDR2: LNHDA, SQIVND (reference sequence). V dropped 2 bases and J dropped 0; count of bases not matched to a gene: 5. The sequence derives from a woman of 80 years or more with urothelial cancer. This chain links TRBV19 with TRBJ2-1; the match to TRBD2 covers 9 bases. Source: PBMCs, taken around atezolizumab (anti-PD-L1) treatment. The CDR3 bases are TGTGCCAGTAGTATATTGGGTAGCGGGAGCTCCTACAATGAGCAGTTCTTC. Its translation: CASSILGSGSSYNEQFF.